This T cell receptor beta chain was recovered during a study of blood T cell repertoires in COVID-19. Study-wide background: Acute and convalescent COVID-19 samples came from the United States, Italy and Spain.

As for this clone: One end of the junction is discordant with germline, which a read error may explain.

Germline values: CDR1 MDHEN, CDR2 SYDVKM. The CDR3 is 16 residues long. As handled by the study authors: Amplification of reference gene primers provided the estimated nucleated cell counts. Using immunoSEQ multiplex PCR, the repertoire was profiled, and TCRdb retains in-frame clones only, with some absent. V and J calls and clone size follow that table, whereas D and trimming were derived from the DNA. The sample shows some 330,000 clones, 88% of them seen only once. Sequencing used peripheral blood. The chain uses TRBV28 and TRBJ1-6, with no clear D. This receptor was taken from a woman in her fifties or sixties with active or convalescent COVID-19. The DNA of the CDR3 is TGTGCCAGCACCCCCGGCGCCGCGGTCTATTATTCACCCCTCCACTTT. This encodes CASTPGAAVYYSPLHF.